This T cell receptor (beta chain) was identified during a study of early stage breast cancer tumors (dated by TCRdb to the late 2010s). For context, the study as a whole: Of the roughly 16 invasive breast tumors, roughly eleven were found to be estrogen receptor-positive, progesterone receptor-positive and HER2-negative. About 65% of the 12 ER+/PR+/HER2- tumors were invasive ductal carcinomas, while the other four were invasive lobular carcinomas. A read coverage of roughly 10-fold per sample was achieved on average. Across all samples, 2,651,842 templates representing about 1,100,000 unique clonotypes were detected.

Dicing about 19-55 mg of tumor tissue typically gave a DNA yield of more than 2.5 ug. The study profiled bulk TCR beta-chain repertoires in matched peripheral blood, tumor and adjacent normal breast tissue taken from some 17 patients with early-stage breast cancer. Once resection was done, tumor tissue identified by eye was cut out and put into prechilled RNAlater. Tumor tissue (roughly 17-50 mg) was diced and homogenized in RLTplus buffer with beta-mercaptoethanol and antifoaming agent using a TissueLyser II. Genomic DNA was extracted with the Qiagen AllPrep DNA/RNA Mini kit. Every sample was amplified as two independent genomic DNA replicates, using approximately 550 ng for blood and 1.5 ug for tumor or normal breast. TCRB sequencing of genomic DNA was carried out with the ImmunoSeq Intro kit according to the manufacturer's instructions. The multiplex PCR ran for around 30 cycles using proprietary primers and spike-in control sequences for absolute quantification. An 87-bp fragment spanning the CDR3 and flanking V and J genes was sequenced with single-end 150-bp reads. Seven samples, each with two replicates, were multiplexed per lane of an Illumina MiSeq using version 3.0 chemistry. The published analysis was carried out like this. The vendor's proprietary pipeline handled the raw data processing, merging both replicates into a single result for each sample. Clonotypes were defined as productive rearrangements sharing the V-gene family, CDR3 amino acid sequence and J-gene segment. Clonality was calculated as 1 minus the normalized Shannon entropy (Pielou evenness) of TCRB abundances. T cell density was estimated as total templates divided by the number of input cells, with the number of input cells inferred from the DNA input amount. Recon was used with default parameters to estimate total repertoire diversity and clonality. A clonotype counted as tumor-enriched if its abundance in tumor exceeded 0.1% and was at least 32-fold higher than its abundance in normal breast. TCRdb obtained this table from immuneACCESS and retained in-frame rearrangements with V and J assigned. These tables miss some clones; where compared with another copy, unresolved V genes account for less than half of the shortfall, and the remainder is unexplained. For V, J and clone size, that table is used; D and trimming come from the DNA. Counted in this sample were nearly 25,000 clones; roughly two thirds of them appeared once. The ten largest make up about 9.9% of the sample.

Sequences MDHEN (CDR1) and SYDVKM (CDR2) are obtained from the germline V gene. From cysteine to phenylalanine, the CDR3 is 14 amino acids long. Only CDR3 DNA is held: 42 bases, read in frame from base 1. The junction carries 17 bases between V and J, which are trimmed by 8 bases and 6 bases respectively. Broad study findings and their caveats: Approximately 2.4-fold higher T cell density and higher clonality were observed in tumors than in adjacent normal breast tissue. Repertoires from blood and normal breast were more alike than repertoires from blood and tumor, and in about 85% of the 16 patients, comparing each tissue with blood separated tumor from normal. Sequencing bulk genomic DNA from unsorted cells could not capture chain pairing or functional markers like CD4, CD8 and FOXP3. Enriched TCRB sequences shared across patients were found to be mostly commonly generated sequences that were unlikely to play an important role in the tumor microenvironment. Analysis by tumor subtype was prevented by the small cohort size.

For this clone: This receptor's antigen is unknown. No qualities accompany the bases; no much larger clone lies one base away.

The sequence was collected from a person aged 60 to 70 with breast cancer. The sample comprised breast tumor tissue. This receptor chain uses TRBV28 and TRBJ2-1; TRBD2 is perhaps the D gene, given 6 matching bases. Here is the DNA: TGTGCCAGCGCCTCGGAGGGGCGGGGCAATGAGCAGTTCTTC. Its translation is CASASEGRGNEQFF.